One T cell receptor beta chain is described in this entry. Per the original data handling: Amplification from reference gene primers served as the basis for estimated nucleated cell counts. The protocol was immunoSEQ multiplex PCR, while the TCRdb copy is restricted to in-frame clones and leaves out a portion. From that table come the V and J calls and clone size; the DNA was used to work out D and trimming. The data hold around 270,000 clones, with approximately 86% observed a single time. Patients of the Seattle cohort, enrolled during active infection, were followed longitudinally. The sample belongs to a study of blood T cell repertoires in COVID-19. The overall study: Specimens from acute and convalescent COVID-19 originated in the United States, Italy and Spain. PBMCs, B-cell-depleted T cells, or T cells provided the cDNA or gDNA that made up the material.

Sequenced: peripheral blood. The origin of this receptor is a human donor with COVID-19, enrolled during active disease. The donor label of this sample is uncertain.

In DNA form, the CDR3 reads TGTGCCAGCAGTGACCTCCCGAGGGTATGGCATTCGAATGAAAAACTGTTTTTT. Its protein product is CASSDLPRVWHSNEKLFF. The chain employs TRBV6-4 and TRBJ1-4; D uncertain. CDR3 length: 18 residues. V was clipped by 2 bases and J by 5 bases, with 21 bases between them. Looked up from germline, CDR1 is MRHNA and CDR2 is SNTAGT.